These 22 T cell receptor beta chains were all obtained from the same sample, sequenced in a study of T-cell reconstitution after alpha-beta-depleted transplantation in children. Library preparation (for TCRbeta) was performed with unique molecular identifiers. MiXCR, run by TCRdb on the PCR reads, gives a single entry per CDR3 protein. The data hold just over 950,000 distinct CDR3 sequences, with less than 30% observed a single time. The sample in question was PBMCs, mostly from graft donor cells, obtained 360 days after TCRalphabeta/CD19-depleted stem cell transplant. Receptors originate from a boy in the first two years of life who had a stem cell transplant for SCID, so the T cells may come from the graft donor.

This clonotype was detected only a few times. J is TRBJ2-3 and V is TRBV3-1; 12 bases align to TRBD2. CDR1 and CDR2 from the germline V gene are LGHDT and YNNKEL (reference sequence). The CDR3 is 20 residues long. The trim removed 0 bases at V and 2 bases at J, leaving 12 bases unmatched. The CDR3 protein is CASSQDITSGGSFPTDTQYF. In DNA, the CDR3 is TGTGCCAGCAGCCAAGATATAACTAGCGGGGGGTCCTTCCCCACAGATACGCAGTATTTT.

This clonotype was recorded a few times. The gene calls are TRBV9 and TRBJ1-1, with 7 bases that match TRBD1. The V gene end was trimmed by 6 bases and the J gene end by 1 base; junction bases not matched to a gene: 6. The CDR3 contains 14 residues. Germline CDR1 is SGDLS and CDR2 is YYNGEE. Here the CDR3 reads CASNRDRANTEAFF. CDR3 DNA: TGTGCCAGCAACCGAGACAGGGCGAACACTGAAGCTTTCTTT.

The genes are TRBV11-2 and TRBJ2-7; 8 nucleotides align to TRBD1. J was trimmed by 7 bases and V by 8 bases; bases with no gene match: 16. CDR3 length: 15 residues. Germline-derived CDR1 and CDR2 are SGHAT and FQNNGV. The DNA for the CDR3 is TGTGCCAGCCGCGTGATCGGGACAGGCTCGGGAGAGCAGTACTTC. Its protein product is CASRVIGTGSGEQYF.

This chain joins TRBV29-1 and TRBJ1-1; D may be TRBD1 (5 bases). Deletions cut 7 bases from V and 1 base from J, with 10 bases between. CDR3 length: 12 residues. The germline CDR1 and CDR2 sequences are SQVTM and ANQGSEA. The chain's CDR3 is CSDGTANTEAFF. CDR3 bases: TGCAGCGACGGGACGGCGAACACTGAAGCTTTCTTT.

The CDR3 DNA reads TGTGCCAGCAGTATACTGGGACCGAGTGGAGCCAACACTGAAGCTTTCTTT. It codes for CASSILGPSGANTEAFF. V usage is TRBV7-8 and J usage is TRBJ1-1; perhaps TRBD1 as D (5 bases). The germline V gene encodes CDR1 SGHVS and CDR2 FQNEAQ. The CDR3 totals 17 residues. The V gene lost 6 bases and the J gene lost 2 bases, with 22 bases spanning the gap. The variable domain in full, completed from reference TRBV7-8 and TRBJ1-1, reads GAGVSQSPRYKVAKRGQDVALRCDPISGHVSLFWYQQALGQGPEFLTYFQNEAQLDKSGLPSDRFFAERPEGSVSTLKIQRTQQEDSAVYLCASSILGPSGANTEAFFGQGTRLTVV.

This clonotype came up many times. The genes are TRBV11-2 and TRBJ2-2; D is perhaps TRBD2 (5 bases). The V end lost 5 bases, the J end lost 5 bases, and 18 bases lay between the germline ends. Germline CDR1 SGHAT, CDR2 FQNNGV. This CDR3 has 16 residues. The CDR3: CASSLGSGVGTGELFF. CDR3 in DNA: TGTGCCAGCAGCCTAGGGTCCGGGGTAGGAACCGGGGAGCTGTTTTTT.

This clonotype was counted only a few times. The chain joins TRBV10-2 to TRBJ2-3; 9 bases agree with TRBD2. This CDR3 comprises 19 residues. CDR1 is WSHSY and CDR2 is SAAADI in the germline V gene. Germline trimming cut 6 bases from V and 0 bases from J; bases unmatched to any gene: 16. The CDR3 DNA reads as TGCGCCAGCAGGATGGGTTCTCGGACTAGCGCCATTAGCACAGATACGCAGTATTTT. Translating it yields CASRMGSRTSAISTDTQYF.

The V call is TRBV9, the J call TRBJ2-3; possible D gene TRBD2, 6 bases. Per the germline V gene, CDR1 is SGDLS and CDR2 is YYNGEE. V was clipped by 1 base and J by 4 bases, with 10 bases between them. The CDR3 runs 14 residues. The CDR3 DNA is TGTGCCAGCAGCGTATCGGCTAGCGCAGATACGCAGTATTTT. It codes for CASSVSASADTQYF.

This clonotype turned up a few times. The CDR3 is CSARDGDRGLRNTEAFF. DNA of the CDR3: TGCAGTGCTAGAGATGGAGACAGGGGCTTGAGGAACACTGAAGCTTTCTTT. The V call is TRBV20-1, the J call TRBJ1-1; 8 nucleotides agree with TRBD1. The CDR3 consists of 17 residues. V trimming: 0 bases; J trimming: 1 base; junction bases outside the gene matches: 10. CDR1 is DFQATT, CDR2 SNEGSKA, per germline (reference sequence).

The rearrangement joins TRBV29-1 to TRBJ2-1; TRBD2 matches at 9 bases. In germline, CDR1 is SQVTM, CDR2 ANQGSEA. The CDR3 totals 15 residues. The V and J ends lost 3 bases and 1 base, in that order; junction bases with no gene match: 4. This CDR3 is CSVEGGGGSYNEQFF. CDR3 DNA sequence: TGCAGCGTTGAGGGCGGGGGGGGATCCTACAATGAGCAGTTCTTC.

The V call is TRBV11-2, the J call TRBJ1-6, with unresolved D. The CDR3 loop spans 15 amino acids. Germline V lookup: CDR1 SGHAT, CDR2 FQNNGV. V was cut by 4 bases and J by 3 bases, with 10 bases left in between. Here the CDR3 reads CASSSTESYNSPLHF. The CDR3 region has the DNA TGTGCCAGCAGCTCAACAGAGAGCTATAATTCACCCCTCCACTTT.

The CDR3, as DNA: TGTGCCAGCATCCCAGGACGACAGACTGGAAACACCATATATTTT. This sequence encodes CASIPGRQTGNTIYF. V gene TRBV6-5 combines with J gene TRBJ1-3; possibly TRBD1 for D (5 bases). V was pared by 7 bases and J by 2 bases, with 15 bases between. Germline V gene sequence: CDR1 MNHEY, CDR2 SVGAGI. This CDR3 has 15 residues.

The CDR3 reads CASSFPGQGIDTQYF. CDR3 bases: TGCGCCAGCAGCTTTCCGGGACAGGGGATAGATACGCAGTATTTT. The genes are TRBV5-1 and TRBJ2-3; 10 nucleotides match TRBD1. The CDR3 has 15 residues. Germline trimming cut 2 bases from V and 5 bases from J; bases unmatched to any gene: 5. Germline V gene sequence: CDR1 SGHRS, CDR2 YFSETQ.

CDR3 protein: CASSGPTLAGEPTYNEQFF. The CDR3 bases are TGCGCCAGCAGCGGACCTACCCTAGCGGGGGAACCTACCTACAATGAGCAGTTCTTC. This chain links TRBV5-1 with TRBJ2-1; 10 bases are a match to TRBD2. V shed 4 bases, J shed 2 bases, and the junction held 15 bases outside the gene matches. The CDR3 is 19 amino acids. Germline CDR1 SGHRS, CDR2 YFSETQ. Combining the CDR3 with reference TRBV5-1 and TRBJ2-1 gives the whole variable domain KAGVTQTPRYLIKTRGQQVTLSCSPISGHRSVSWYQQTPGQGLQFLFEYFSETQRNKGNFPGRFSGRQFSNSRSEMNVSTLELGDSALYLCASSGPTLAGEPTYNEQFFGPGTRLTVL.

The V gene is TRBV5-1, the J gene TRBJ2-5; 10 nucleotides align to TRBD2. This CDR3 is built from 17 residues. From germline, CDR1 is SGHRS and CDR2 YFSETQ. The J segment lost 2 bases and the V segment lost 2 bases, leaving 9 bases of the junction unmatched. The DNA for the CDR3 is TGCGCCAGCAGCTTTCCCATGCTAGCGGGGGATCAAGAGACCCAGTACTTC. Its translation: CASSFPMLAGDQETQYF. Full variable domain (remainder filled in from reference TRBV5-1 and TRBJ2-5): KAGVTQTPRYLIKTRGQQVTLSCSPISGHRSVSWYQQTPGQGLQFLFEYFSETQRNKGNFPGRFSGRQFSNSRSEMNVSTLELGDSALYLCASSFPMLAGDQETQYFGPGTRLLVL.

There are a few counts of this clonotype. The rearrangement links TRBV20-1 to TRBJ1-2; the D is unclear. CDR3 length: 13 residues. Germline assignment: CDR1 DFQATT and CDR2 SNEGSKA (reference sequence). V lost 5 bases, J lost 0 bases, and 10 bases lay in between. Here the CDR3 reads CSAGGRTNYGYTF. CDR3 coding DNA: TGCAGTGCTGGAGGACGTACTAACTATGGCTACACCTTC.

This clonotype was detected many times. Written as DNA, the CDR3 is TGTGCCAGCAGTTTATGGGCAGATAGCAATCAGCCCCAGCATTTT. This translates into CASSLWADSNQPQHF. This rearrangement joins TRBV27 to TRBJ1-5; no clear D gene. Germline V gene sequence: CDR1 MNHEY, CDR2 SMNVEV (reference sequence). Trimming took off 1 base at V and 0 bases at J, with 7 bases between the two ends. The length of the CDR3 is 15 residues.

This chain joins TRBV28 and TRBJ1-4; D is unclear. Germline CDR1 is MDHEN and CDR2 is SYDVKM. This CDR3 region has 14 residues. The V and J ends lost 6 bases and 14 bases respectively, with 22 bases between them. This CDR3 reads CASSGGSPLGRLFF. The CDR3 bases are TGTGCCAGCAGCGGAGGGAGTCCCCTTGGTAGGCTGTTTTTT.

This clonotype was seen ten or more times. The rearrangement links TRBV28 to TRBJ2-5; 10 nucleotides line up with TRBD1. CDR1 MDHEN and CDR2 SYDVKM come from the germline V gene. The V and J ends lost 4 bases and 2 bases, in that order; junction bases with no gene match: 4. The CDR3 is 15 amino acids. CDR3 nucleotides: TGTGCCAGCAGTTCGCCGGGACAGGGGCAAGAGACCCAGTACTTC. Its protein product is CASSSPGQGQETQYF.

This clonotype was counted a few times. The chain couples TRBV6-1 to TRBJ2-7; 9 nucleotides line up with TRBD1. This CDR3 spans 13 amino acids. From germline, CDR1 is MNHNS and CDR2 SASEGT. The V gene end was trimmed by 9 bases and the J gene end by 0 bases; junction bases not matched to a gene: 3. The chain's CDR3 is CASDRGSSYEQYF. The CDR3 coding sequence is TGTGCCAGTGACAGGGGGAGCTCCTACGAGCAGTACTTC.

This clonotype has a single count. This chain joins TRBV20-1 and TRBJ2-4, with D possibly called TRBD1 or TRBD2 (5 bases each). CDR1 DFQATT and CDR2 SNEGSKA come from the germline V gene (reference sequence). CDR3 length equals 17 residues. V was shortened by 0 bases and J by 0 bases, with 15 bases between the two germline ends. The CDR3 region is CSARDLRGPIAKNIQYF. For the CDR3, the DNA is TGCAGTGCTAGAGATCTAAGGGGACCAATAGCCAAAAACATTCAGTACTTC.

The chain recombines TRBV5-1 with TRBJ2-4, with D possibly matching TRBD1 (6 bases). V lost 0 bases to trimming and J lost 13 bases, with 14 bases between them. The CDR3 is 13 amino acids. Germline V gene sequence: CDR1 SGHRS, CDR2 YFSETQ. In nucleotides, the CDR3 is TGCGCCAGCAGCTTGGACTACGGGACAATCCAGTACTTC. Translated, it gives CASSLDYGTIQYF. Variable domain in full (rest from reference TRBV5-1 and TRBJ2-4): KAGVTQTPRYLIKTRGQQVTLSCSPISGHRSVSWYQQTPGQGLQFLFEYFSETQRNKGNFPGRFSGRQFSNSRSEMNVSTLELGDSALYLCASSLDYGTIQYFGAGTRLSVL.